These 26 T cell receptor beta chains originate from one sample sequenced in a study of CD8 T cells in ankylosing spondylitis. TCRdb recomputed calls from the 5' RACE reads with MiXCR, one row per CDR3 protein. Of 200,000 to 300,000 distinct CDR3 sequences in the sample, 8% to 9.5% were seen once. Input material: blood, either unsorted or a sorted T cell fraction (not recorded which). The receptor source for this set is a male donor with ankylosing spondylitis or in good health (not recorded which).

This clonotype occurred many times. The J gene is TRBJ1-5, the V gene TRBV20-1; no clear D gene. The CDR3 length is 13 residues. Per the germline V gene, CDR1 is DFQATT and CDR2 is SNEGSKA (reference sequence). V was clipped by 5 bases and J by 7 bases, with 15 bases between them. The CDR3 DNA follows: TGCAGTGCTCAGTCTATGTACGGGCAGCCCCAGCATTTT. Protein: CSAQSMYGQPQHF.

This clonotype has at least ten counts. This chain connects TRBV5-6 to TRBJ2-2; 7 bases map to TRBD1. CDR1 and CDR2 from the germline V gene are SGHDT and YYEEEE. The CDR3 covers 14 residues. V lost 3 bases, J lost 3 bases, and 2 bases stayed unmatched. This CDR3 reads CASSWDSHTGELFF. The CDR3 DNA follows: TGTGCCAGCAGCTGGGACAGTCACACCGGGGAGCTGTTTTTT. Complete variable domain (other parts from reference TRBV5-6 and TRBJ2-2): DAGVTQSPTHLIKTRGQQVTLRCSPKSGHDTVSWYQQALGQGPQFIFQYYEEEERQRGNFPDRFSGHQFPNYSSELNVNALLLGDSALYLCASSWDSHTGELFFGEGSRLTVL.

In its sample, this clonotype was seen many times. The chain carries TRBV10-2 and TRBJ2-3; 10 positions agree with TRBD1. The CDR3 spans 15 residues. Per the germline V gene, CDR1 is WSHSY and CDR2 is SAAADI. V lost 11 bases and J lost 3; bases outside the gene matches: 11. The CDR3 DNA sequence: TGCGCCGTCCACCGCGGGACAGGGGTAACAGATACGCAGTATTTT. It is translated as CAVHRGTGVTDTQYF.

This clonotype occurred a few times. V and J are TRBV20-1 and TRBJ2-7, with 8 nucleotides matching TRBD2. Germline V lookup: CDR1 DFQATT, CDR2 SNEGSKA (reference sequence). The CDR3 contains 17 residues. V lost 6 bases and J lost 0; bases outside the gene matches: 16. The CDR3 bases are TGCAGTGCACTCCCCGACACGAGAAGCGGGAGCTCCTACGAGCAGTACTTC. This sequence encodes CSALPDTRSGSSYEQYF.

This clonotype was counted between two and nine times. The CDR3 loop reads CASSLLSSTDGYTF. In nucleotides, the CDR3 is TGTGCCAGCAGCTTACTCTCCTCGACTGATGGCTACACCTTC. The gene calls are TRBV12-3 or TRBV12-4 and TRBJ1-2; D is unresolved. This CDR3 is 14 amino acids long. V dropped 6 bases and J dropped 6 bases, with 17 bases sitting between them.

This CDR3 is CASSLVASGRDEQFF. CDR3 DNA: TGTGCCAGCAGCCTAGTGGCTAGCGGGAGGGATGAGCAGTTCTTC. The chain links TRBV7-2 to TRBJ2-1; the match to TRBD2 covers 12 bases. CDR1 is SGHTA and CDR2 is FQGNSA in the germline V gene. The CDR3 loop spans 15 amino acids. V dropped 5 bases and J dropped 8; count of bases not matched to a gene: 7.

V usage is TRBV5-4 and J usage is TRBJ2-3; no reliable D call. Germline V gene sequence: CDR1 SGHNT, CDR2 YYREEE (reference sequence). The length of the CDR3 is 13 residues. With 1 base removed from V and 2 bases from J, the gap between germline ends came to 5 bases. The CDR3 sequence: CASSLKNTDTQYF. The CDR3 nucleotides read TGTGCCAGCAGCTTGAAAAACACAGATACGCAGTATTTT.

The rearrangement joins TRBV5-5 to TRBJ2-1; 13 positions agree with TRBD2. Germline V gene data show CDR1 as SGHKS and CDR2 as YYEKEE (reference sequence). This CDR3 has 15 residues. V shed 6 bases, J shed 9 bases, and the junction held 9 bases outside the gene matches. CDR3 coding DNA: TGTGCCAGCACCACGGGACTAGCGGGGTGGGGTGAGCAGTTCTTC. Its translation is CASTTGLAGWGEQFF.

This clonotype was found many times. The chain employs TRBV29-1 and TRBJ1-1; tentative D call: TRBD1 (5 bases). V dropped 4 bases and J dropped 4 bases, with 13 bases sitting between them. The CDR3 is 13 residues long. CDR1 and CDR2 (germline): SQVTM, ANQGSEA. CDR3 protein: CSVATRASTEAFF. In DNA form, the CDR3 reads TGCAGCGTTGCCACCAGGGCGAGCACTGAAGCTTTCTTT.

This clonotype has just a few counts. The chain recombines TRBV5-1 with TRBJ2-3, with 11 nucleotides matching TRBD2. The CDR3 is 15 amino acids. The ends lost 4 bases at V and 6 bases at J; junction bases unmatched: 7. Germline-derived CDR1 and CDR2 are SGHRS and YFSETQ. The CDR3 reads CASSPQTSGADTQYF. For the CDR3, the DNA is TGCGCCAGCAGCCCGCAGACTAGCGGGGCGGATACGCAGTATTTT.

V gene TRBV7-2 combines with J gene TRBJ1-1; 10 bases align to TRBD1. The CDR3 length is 15 residues. Germline CDR1 and CDR2: SGHTA and FQGNSA. V dropped 6 bases and J dropped 4; count of bases not matched to a gene: 8. The CDR3 DNA reads as TGTGCCAGCAGTCCAACTGACAGGGGGCCCACTGAAGCTTTCTTT. Its protein product is CASSPTDRGPTEAFF.

V and J are TRBV12-3 or TRBV12-4 and TRBJ2-7; a weak D match, TRBD1 (5 bases). With 6 bases removed from V and 0 bases from J, the gap between germline ends came to 12 bases. The CDR3 runs 14 residues. CDR3 sequence reads: CASRVTVRSYEQYF. In nucleotides, the CDR3 is TGTGCCAGCAGAGTGACAGTTCGCTCCTACGAGCAGTACTTC.

This clonotype was counted at least ten times. The V call is TRBV7-2, the J call TRBJ2-7, with D perhaps matching TRBD1 (5 bases). The CDR3 length is 14 residues. Germline V lookup: CDR1 SGHTA, CDR2 FQGNSA. V lost 1 base and J lost 12, with 19 bases in between. The CDR3 coding sequence is TGTGCCAGCAGCTTAGTGGGGCTACCCCCCTTCACGTACTTC. Translating it yields CASSLVGLPPFTYF.

Many counts were recorded for this clonotype. V gene TRBV12-3 or TRBV12-4 combines with J gene TRBJ2-3; unclear D gene. The CDR3 totals 17 residues. V dropped 5 bases and J dropped 4 bases, with 22 bases sitting between them. The DNA for the CDR3 is TGTGCCAGCAGTACTCGTCGCCCCACTAAAAAAGCAGATACGCAGTATTTT. This codes for CASSTRRPTKKADTQYF.

This clonotype was picked up many times. The chain employs TRBV20-1 and TRBJ2-5, with 8 bases aligning to TRBD1. The length of the CDR3 is 16 residues. Germline CDR1 reads DFQATT; CDR2 reads SNEGSKA (reference sequence). J gave up 4 bases and V 2 bases, and 12 bases lay outside the gene matches. In DNA form, the CDR3 reads TGCAGTGCTAGATTATGGGGTCAGGGGGCCGCAGAGACCCAGTACTTC. As protein: CSARLWGQGAAETQYF.

This clonotype showed up many times. The chain combines TRBV20-1 with TRBJ1-5; no definite D call. The germline gives CDR1 DFQATT, CDR2 SNEGSKA (reference sequence). There are 15 residues in the CDR3. V shed 0 bases and J shed 0 bases, with 9 bases lying between them. The CDR3 reads CSARDPGYSNQPQHF. The CDR3 DNA reads as TGCAGTGCTAGAGATCCGGGTTATAGCAATCAGCCCCAGCATTTT.

This rearrangement joins TRBV5-1 to TRBJ2-3, with 7 bases that match TRBD2. This CDR3 comprises 16 residues. V was clipped by 1 base and J by 3 bases; unmatched bases: 8. CDR1 and CDR2 (germline): SGHRS, YFSETQ. CDR3 sequence (DNA): TGCGCCAGCAGCTTGTACGCGGAGGGAGGGACAGATACGCAGTATTTT. The encoded protein is CASSLYAEGGTDTQYF.

On this clonotype itself: One base away lies a much larger clone, so this may be a sequencing read error. J is TRBJ2-6 and V is TRBV20-1, with 9 bases that match TRBD1. The CDR3 sequence is 17 residues long. Germline-derived CDR1 and CDR2 are DFQATT and SNEGSKA (reference sequence). The CDR3 DNA reads as TGCAGTGCAATCCGGGACAGGGCCAGCTCTGGGGCCAACGTCCTGGCTTTC. It yields the protein CSAIRDRASSGANVLAF.

This clonotype came up many times. J is TRBJ2-7 and V is TRBV20-1; D is possibly TRBD1 (5 bases). The length of the CDR3 is 14 residues. V dropped 3 bases and J dropped 1 base, with 13 bases sitting between them. Germline V gives CDR1 DFQATT, CDR2 SNEGSKA (reference sequence). The CDR3 sequence: CSASPAGISYEQYF. As DNA, the CDR3 is TGCAGTGCTAGTCCGGCAGGGATATCCTACGAGCAGTACTTC.

This clonotype was observed at least ten times. The chain has TRBV19 and TRBJ2-2; tentative D call: TRBD1 (7 bases). Germline V gives CDR1 LNHDA, CDR2 SQIVND (reference sequence). This CDR3 contains 16 residues. With 0 bases removed from V and 5 bases from J, the gap between germline ends came to 13 bases. CDR3 residues: CASSIDPGGKTGELFF. Written as DNA, the CDR3 is TGTGCCAGTAGTATAGATCCAGGGGGGAAGACCGGGGAGCTGTTTTTT. Complete variable domain (other parts from reference TRBV19 and TRBJ2-2): DGGITQSPKYLFRKEGQNVTLSCEQNLNHDAMYWYRQDPGQGLRLIYYSQIVNDFQKGDIAEGYSVSREKKESFPLTVTSAQKNPTAFYLCASSIDPGGKTGELFFGEGSRLTVL.

This clonotype was counted at least ten times. The V call is TRBV6-5, the J call TRBJ1-6; D not certain. Germline CDR1 and CDR2: MNHEY and SVGAGI. Trimming took off 0 bases at V and 8 bases at J, with 11 bases between the two ends. This CDR3 is 15 amino acids long. CDR3 sequence reads: CASSYSERAHSPLHF. The CDR3 nucleotides read TGTGCCAGCAGTTACTCGGAAAGGGCCCATTCACCCCTCCACTTT.

This clonotype was recorded many times. V and J are TRBV7-3 and TRBJ1-6; D might be TRBD1 (5 bases). V dropped 2 bases and J dropped 6 bases, with 11 bases sitting between them. Germline values: CDR1 SGHTA, CDR2 FQGTGA. The CDR3 runs to 15 residues. The CDR3 region is CASSLLGGRNSPLHF. The CDR3 DNA follows: TGTGCCAGCAGCTTATTGGGGGGACGTAATTCACCCCTCCACTTT.

This clonotype was observed at least ten times. V usage is TRBV5-1 and J usage is TRBJ2-1, with 10 bases lining up with TRBD2. CDR3 length: 17 residues. After removal of 4 bases from V and 5 bases from J, the junction contained 12 bases not matched to a gene. CDR1 SGHRS and CDR2 YFSETQ come from the germline V gene. The CDR3 loop reads CASSKTSGALTDNEQFF. The CDR3 nucleotides read TGCGCCAGCAGCAAAACTAGCGGGGCCCTTACCGACAATGAGCAGTTCTTC.

At least ten counts were recorded for this clonotype. This rearrangement joins TRBV9 to TRBJ2-7; TRBD2 matches at 11 bases. CDR3 length equals 17 residues. Germline lookup yields CDR1 SGDLS and CDR2 YYNGEE. The ends lost 4 bases at V and 6 bases at J; junction bases unmatched: 15. For the CDR3, the DNA is TGTGCCAGCAGCCCCACTCCCCTGACTAGCGGGACAGGCGAGCAGTACTTC. Encoded protein: CASSPTPLTSGTGEQYF.

Many counts were recorded for this clonotype. V is TRBV7-2 and J is TRBJ2-7; TRBD1 aligns across 7 bases. V lost 2 bases, J lost 5 bases, and 6 bases stayed unmatched. The CDR3 runs to 14 residues. Looked up from germline, CDR1 is SGHTA and CDR2 is FQGNSA. CDR3 protein: CASSLQGVWDEQYF. The CDR3 DNA is TGTGCCAGCAGCTTACAGGGGGTATGGGACGAGCAGTACTTC.

This clonotype was seen ten or more times. As DNA, the CDR3 is TGTGCCACCAGTGACCCAGGGGGGGAGGGAGATACGCAGTATTTT. Its translation: CATSDPGGEGDTQYF. The chain carries TRBV24-1 and TRBJ2-3; D possibly uses TRBD1 or TRBD2 (7 bases each). Trimming removed 4 bases from V and 5 bases from J, with 15 bases in between. This CDR3 is built from 15 residues. Germline V gene data show CDR1 as KGHDR and CDR2 as SFDVKD.